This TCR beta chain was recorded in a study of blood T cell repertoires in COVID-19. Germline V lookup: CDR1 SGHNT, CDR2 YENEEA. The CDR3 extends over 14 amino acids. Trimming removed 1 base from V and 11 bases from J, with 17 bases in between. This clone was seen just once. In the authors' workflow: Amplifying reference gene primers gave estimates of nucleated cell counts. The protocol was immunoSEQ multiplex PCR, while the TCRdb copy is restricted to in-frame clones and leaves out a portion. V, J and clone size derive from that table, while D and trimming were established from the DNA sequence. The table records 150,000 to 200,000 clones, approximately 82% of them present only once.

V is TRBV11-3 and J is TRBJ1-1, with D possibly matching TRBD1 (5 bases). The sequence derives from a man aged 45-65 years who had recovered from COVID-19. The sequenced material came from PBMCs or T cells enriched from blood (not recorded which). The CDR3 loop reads CASSLGIGQGRAFF. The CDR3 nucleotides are TGTGCCAGCAGCTTAGGGATTGGGCAGGGCCGGGCTTTCTTT. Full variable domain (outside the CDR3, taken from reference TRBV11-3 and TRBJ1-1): EAGVVQSPRYKIIEKKQPVAFWCNPISGHNTLYWYLQNLGQGPELLIRYENEEAVDDSQLPKDRFSAERLKGVDSTLKIQPAELGDSAVYLCASSLGIGQGRAFFGQGTRLTVV.